These 21 T cell receptor beta chains originate from one sample sequenced in a study of blood T cell repertoires in COVID-19. Clones were read by immunoSEQ multiplex PCR, and TCRdb kept only the in-frame ones, dropping some. The sample yields under 150,000 clones, approximately 87% seen once. The specimen sequenced was peripheral blood. These receptor sequences come from a middle-aged woman with acute or convalescent COVID-19.

The rearrangement links TRBV6-5 to TRBJ2-7, with D tentatively TRBD1 (5 bases). CDR3 length: 13 amino acids. From germline, CDR1 is MNHEY and CDR2 SVGAGI. V was trimmed by 0 bases and J by 2 bases, leaving 5 bases between them. CDR3 DNA sequence: TGTGCCAGCAGTTACTCACAGGCCTACGAGCAGTACTTC. Amino acid sequence: CASSYSQAYEQYF.

This rearrangement joins TRBV21-1 to TRBJ2-1; the D call of TRBD2 is as the table states it, not checked on the DNA. TRBV21-1 is assigned pseudogene status. CDR3 length: 17 residues. CDR3 coding DNA: TGTGCCAGCAGCAACATGTACACCAGCGGACCCTACAATGAGCAGTTCTTC. This translates into CASSNMYTSGPYNEQFF.

The chain links TRBV18 to TRBJ2-7; D may be TRBD1 (6 bases). Deletions cut 2 bases from V and 2 bases from J, with 10 bases between. Germline lookup yields CDR1 KGHSH and CDR2 LQKENI. This CDR3 contains 14 residues. For the CDR3, the DNA is TGTGCCAGCTCACCAAGGGGGAATCCCTACGAGCAGTACTTC. This translates into CASSPRGNPYEQYF.

The V gene is TRBV18, the J gene TRBJ2-1; D might be TRBD2 (5 bases). Germline V gives CDR1 KGHSH, CDR2 LQKENI. V shed 6 bases and J shed 6 bases, with 15 bases lying between them. The CDR3 has 14 amino acids. This chain's CDR3 is CASSPPSRLNEQFF. In DNA, the CDR3 is TGTGCCAGCTCCCCGCCTAGCCGCCTCAATGAGCAGTTCTTC. Supplemented by reference TRBV18 and TRBJ2-1, the full variable domain reads NAGVMQNPRHLVRRRGQEARLRCSPMKGHSHVYWYRQLPEEGLKFMVYLQKENIIDESGMPKERFSAEFPKEGPSILRIQQVVRGDSAAYFCASSPPSRLNEQFFGPGTRLTVL.

In DNA, the CDR3 is TGTGCCAGTAGTGTTAACTCCTACGAGCAGTACTTC. Protein: CASSVNSYEQYF. The genes are TRBV19 and TRBJ2-7; D gene uncertain. Germline V lookup: CDR1 LNHDA, CDR2 SQIVND (reference sequence). The V end was cut by 5 bases, the J end by 0 bases, with 5 bases between. CDR3 length: 12 residues.

The chain uses TRBV29-1 and TRBJ1-2, with no clear D. The germline V gene has CDR1 SQVTM and CDR2 ANQGSEA. V was pared by 1 base and J by 0 bases, with 6 bases between. The CDR3 loop spans 13 amino acids. CDR3 coding DNA: TGCAGCGTTGAAGGGGAGACTAACTATGGCTACACCTTC. Translated, it gives CSVEGETNYGYTF. Based on the CDR3 plus reference TRBV29-1 and TRBJ1-2, the full variable domain is SAVISQKPSRDICQRGTSLTIQCQVDSQVTMMFWYRQQPGQSLTLIATANQGSEATYESGFVIDKFPISRPNLTFSTLTVSNMSPEDSSIYLCSVEGETNYGYTFGSGTRLTVV.

The rearrangement joins TRBV4-1 to TRBJ2-7, with D perhaps TRBD2 (6 bases). V lost 2 bases, J lost 3 bases, and 11 bases lay in between. CDR1 and CDR2 (germline): MGHRA, YSYEKL. This CDR3 contains 14 residues. The CDR3 DNA reads as TGCGCCAGCAGCCAATTGGAGGGAGGCTACGAGCAGTACTTC. Its protein is CASSQLEGGYEQYF.

The V call is TRBV7-3, the J call TRBJ2-1, with 8 nucleotides matching TRBD2. V was pared by 1 base and J by 2 bases, with 1 base of the junction left unmatched. This CDR3 is 15 amino acids long. CDR1 and CDR2 (germline): SGHTA, FQGTGA. CDR3 nucleotides: TGTGCCAGCAGCTTAATCGGGGGGGCCTACAATGAGCAGTTCTTC. This gives the protein CASSLIGGAYNEQFF.

This clone was seen only a few times. The chain carries TRBV27 and TRBJ2-3; D unclear. Between the trimmed V and J ends, which lost 3 bases and 0 bases, there was a span of 10 bases. The CDR3 covers 15 residues. The germline V gene encodes CDR1 MNHEY and CDR2 SMNVEV (reference sequence). The DNA of the CDR3 is TGTGCCAGCAGTTTCGCCTGGGCCAGCACAGATACGCAGTATTTT. Residues: CASSFAWASTDTQYF.

CDR3 residues: CSVGYREGTEAFF. CDR3 nucleotide sequence: TGCAGCGTTGGGTACAGGGAAGGCACTGAAGCTTTCTTT. This chain links TRBV29-1 with TRBJ1-1; tentative D call: TRBD1 (6 bases). V was pared by 4 bases and J by 4 bases, with 13 bases between. The CDR3 contains 13 residues. In germline, CDR1 is SQVTM, CDR2 ANQGSEA. Complete variable domain (other parts from reference TRBV29-1 and TRBJ1-1): SAVISQKPSRDICQRGTSLTIQCQVDSQVTMMFWYRQQPGQSLTLIATANQGSEATYESGFVIDKFPISRPNLTFSTLTVSNMSPEDSSIYLCSVGYREGTEAFFGQGTRLTVV.

The chain carries TRBV19 and TRBJ1-1; D might be TRBD1 (6 bases). The CDR3 length is 12 residues. Germline-derived CDR1 and CDR2 are LNHDA and SQIVND (reference sequence). Trimming took 11 bases from V and 3 from J, leaving 13 bases between them. CDR3 DNA sequence: TGTGCCTCGGGGGGCCGGCACACTGAAGCTTTCTTT. Amino acids: CASGGRHTEAFF.

The V call is TRBV7-9, the J call TRBJ2-7, with 10 nucleotides matching TRBD2. The CDR3 runs to 15 residues. Germline V lookup: CDR1 SEHNR, CDR2 FQNEAQ (reference sequence). The trim removed 5 bases at V and 2 bases at J, leaving 6 bases unmatched. CDR3 nucleotide sequence: TGTGCCAGCAGCGCGGGACTAGCGTACACCTACGAGCAGTACTTC. It translates to CASSAGLAYTYEQYF.

This clone has only a few counts. This chain joins TRBV28 and TRBJ1-3, with TRBD1 matching 9 bases. V dropped 3 bases and J dropped 3; count of bases not matched to a gene: 21. This CDR3 is built from 21 residues. Germline CDR1 is MDHEN and CDR2 is SYDVKM. CDR3 bases: TGTGCCAGCAGTTTCCTCCTCTGGACAGGGGAGAAGTTTCCTGATGGAAACACCATATATTTT. Protein: CASSFLLWTGEKFPDGNTIYF. Full variable domain (rest looked up from reference TRBV28 and TRBJ1-3): DVKVTQSSRYLVKRTGEKVFLECVQDMDHENMFWYRQDPGLGLRLIYFSYDVKMKEKGDIPEGYSVSREKKERFSLILESASTNQTSMYLCASSFLLWTGEKFPDGNTIYFGEGSWLTVV.

V gene TRBV28 combines with J gene TRBJ1-4; D uncertain. The CDR3 spans 14 residues. Trimming stripped 5 bases from V and 0 bases from J, with 7 bases between. Per the germline V gene, CDR1 is MDHEN and CDR2 is SYDVKM. The DNA of the CDR3 is TGTGCCAGCAGTGAACAGCCAACTAATGAAAAACTGTTTTTT. Translated, it gives CASSEQPTNEKLFF.

The chain carries TRBV7-8 and TRBJ1-2; the D is unclear. The germline V and J ends were trimmed by 5 bases and 1 base, with 14 bases remaining between them. This CDR3 contains 15 residues. Germline V CDR1 and CDR2: SGHVS, FQNEAQ. CDR3 DNA sequence: TGTGCCAGCAGCCTCCTAGATCCGATTAACTATGGCTACACCTTC. This translates into CASSLLDPINYGYTF.

This clone occurred once. The V call is TRBV10-1, the J call TRBJ1-2, with D possibly TRBD1 on 5 matching bases. Germline lookup yields CDR1 WNHNN and CDR2 SYGVQD (reference sequence). Deletions cut 7 bases from V and 8 bases from J, with 20 bases between. The CDR3 loop spans 14 amino acids. The CDR3 DNA sequence: TGCGCCAGCACCCGAAGCAGGGAACTGGGGGGCTACACCTTC. Translation gives CASTRSRELGGYTF.

The rearrangement uses TRBV30 and TRBJ2-3, with 8 bases matching TRBD2. With 3 bases clipped from V and 6 bases from J, the junction kept 11 bases outside the gene matches. CDR3 size: 15 residues. The germline V gene has CDR1 GTSNPN and CDR2 SVGIG (reference sequence). CDR3 in amino acids: CAWSPAGGRGDTQYF. CDR3 nucleotide sequence: TGTGCCTGGAGCCCGGCGGGAGGCCGGGGGGATACGCAGTATTTT.

The chain carries TRBV4-3 and TRBJ2-7, with 9 bases matching TRBD1. J lost 6 bases, V lost 1 base, and 7 bases had no gene match. Germline lookup yields CDR1 LGHNA and CDR2 YSLEER. The CDR3 is 15 amino acids. The CDR3 region has the DNA TGCGCCAGCAGCCAAGGGGGACAGGGATTCCGCGAGCAGTACTTC. This sequence encodes CASSQGGQGFREQYF.

Here the CDR3 DNA reads TGTGCCAGCAGTTACACCGCCGGGGGTGATAGTGAGCAGTTCTTC. As protein: CASSYTAGGDSEQFF. This chain connects TRBV6-5 to TRBJ2-1; tentatively, D is TRBD2 (6 bases). The CDR3 runs 15 residues. V lost 2 bases, J lost 9 bases, and 17 bases lay in between. CDR1 and CDR2 from the germline V gene are MNHEY and SVGAGI.

V and J are TRBV3-1 (or the pseudogene TRBV3-2) and TRBJ2-7; D not certain. The CDR3 contains 12 residues. Germline V gene lookup returns CDR1 LGHDT and CDR2 YNNKEL (reference sequence). V was cut by 3 bases and J by 3 bases, with 6 bases left in between. The CDR3 coding sequence is TGTGCCAGCAGCCATGCCGGCTACGAGCAGTACTTC. Translation: CASSHAGYEQYF.

This clone showed up just once. The chain has TRBV19 and TRBJ2-7; weak D call: TRBD1 (6 bases). The length of the CDR3 is 14 residues. Germline assignment: CDR1 LNHDA and CDR2 SQIVND (reference sequence). V was pared by 6 bases and J by 0 bases, with 12 bases between. The DNA for the CDR3 is TGTGCCAGTAGGAGGACAGCCAGCTCCTACGAGCAGTACTTC. Translated: CASRRTASSYEQYF.